This entry features one TCR beta chain sequence. Measured with immunoSEQ multiplex PCR; TCRdb has only the in-frame clones, and not every one. The table shows about 57,000 clones, with 91% occurring only once. This record belongs to a study of control samples from healthy donors and cancer patients. The V gene's germline CDR1 is MNHEY and CDR2 SVGEGT. Trimming stripped 2 bases from V and 6 bases from J, with 12 bases between. The CDR3 contains 14 residues. The gene calls are TRBV6-2 or TRBV6-3 and TRBJ2-3, with D possibly TRBD2 on 7 matching bases. Input material: PBMCs. This TCR came from a man aged 30 to 45 with colorectal cancer. The CDR3 DNA follows: TGTGCCAGCAGTTACCTCGGGGGGCGGGATACGCAGTATTTT. It translates to CASSYLGGRDTQYF.